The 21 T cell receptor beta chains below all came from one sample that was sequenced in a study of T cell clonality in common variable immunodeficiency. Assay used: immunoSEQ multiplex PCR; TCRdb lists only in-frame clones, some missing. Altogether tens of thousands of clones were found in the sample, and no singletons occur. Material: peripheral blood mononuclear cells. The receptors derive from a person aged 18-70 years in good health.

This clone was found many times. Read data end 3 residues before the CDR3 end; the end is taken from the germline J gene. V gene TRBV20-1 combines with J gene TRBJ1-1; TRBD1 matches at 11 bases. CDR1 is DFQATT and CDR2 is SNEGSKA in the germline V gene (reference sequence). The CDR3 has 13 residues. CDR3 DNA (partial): TGCAGTGCTGGCCGGGACAGGGGGAGAGAA. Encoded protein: CSAGRDRGRE. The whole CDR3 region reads CSAGRDRGREAFF.

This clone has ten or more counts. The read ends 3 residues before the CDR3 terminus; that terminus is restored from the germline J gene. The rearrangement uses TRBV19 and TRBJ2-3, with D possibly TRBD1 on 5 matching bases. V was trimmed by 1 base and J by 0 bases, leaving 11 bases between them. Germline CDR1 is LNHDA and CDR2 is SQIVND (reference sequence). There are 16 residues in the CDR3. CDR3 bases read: TGTGCCAGTAGTATAGTCAGGGTGGTGAGCACAGATACG. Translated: CASSIVRVVSTDT. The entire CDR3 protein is CASSIVRVVSTDTQYF.

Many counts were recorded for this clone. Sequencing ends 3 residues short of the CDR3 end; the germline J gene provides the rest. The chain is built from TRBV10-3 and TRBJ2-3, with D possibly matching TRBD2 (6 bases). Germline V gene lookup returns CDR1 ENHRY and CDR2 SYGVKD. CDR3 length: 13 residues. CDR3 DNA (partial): TGTGCCATCAATAGCGCCCCGGGAGAGACG. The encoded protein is CAINSAPGET. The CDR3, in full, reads CAINSAPGETQYF.

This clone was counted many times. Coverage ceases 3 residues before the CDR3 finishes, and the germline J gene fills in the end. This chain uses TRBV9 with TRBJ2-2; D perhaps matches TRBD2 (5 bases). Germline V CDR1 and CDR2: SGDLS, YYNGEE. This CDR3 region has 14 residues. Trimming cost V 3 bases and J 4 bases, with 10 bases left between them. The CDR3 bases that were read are TGTGCCAGCAGCGCCAGGACTGGCACCGGGGAG. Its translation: CASSARTGTGE. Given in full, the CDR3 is CASSARTGTGELFF. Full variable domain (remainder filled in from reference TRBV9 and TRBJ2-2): DSGVTQTPKHLITATGQRVTLRCSPRSGDLSVYWYQQSLDQGLQFLIQYYNGEERAKGNILERFSAQQFPDLHSELNLSSLELGDSALYFCASSARTGTGELFFGEGSRLTVL.

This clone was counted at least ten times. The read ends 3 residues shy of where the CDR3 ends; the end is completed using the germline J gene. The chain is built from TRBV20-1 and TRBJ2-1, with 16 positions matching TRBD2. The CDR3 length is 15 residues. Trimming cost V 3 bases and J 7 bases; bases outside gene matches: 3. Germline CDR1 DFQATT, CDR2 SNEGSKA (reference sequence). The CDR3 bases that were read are TGCAGTGCTAGGGGGACTAGCGGGAGGGTTAATGAG. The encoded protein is CSARGTSGRVNE. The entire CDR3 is CSARGTSGRVNEQFF.

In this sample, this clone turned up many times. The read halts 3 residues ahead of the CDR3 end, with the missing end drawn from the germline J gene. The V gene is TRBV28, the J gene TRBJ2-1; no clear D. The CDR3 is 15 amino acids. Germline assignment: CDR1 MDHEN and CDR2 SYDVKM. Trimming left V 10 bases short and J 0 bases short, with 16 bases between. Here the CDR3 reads CATSSTGGSYNEQFF. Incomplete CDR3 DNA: TGTGCCACCTCTTCGACGGGTGGCTCCTACAATGAG.

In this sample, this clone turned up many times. CDR3 region: CASSGLAGKAYNEQFF. CDR3 DNA (partial): TGTGCCAGTTCGGGACTAGCGGGAAAAGCTTACAATGAG. This sequence joins TRBV19 and TRBJ2-1, with 13 bases aligning to TRBD2. The CDR3 extends 3 residues past the end of the read, so its final part is completed from the germline J gene. In germline, CDR1 is LNHDA, CDR2 SQIVND (reference sequence). The CDR3 is 16 amino acids. V trimming: 8 bases; J trimming: 4 bases; junction bases outside the gene matches: 8.

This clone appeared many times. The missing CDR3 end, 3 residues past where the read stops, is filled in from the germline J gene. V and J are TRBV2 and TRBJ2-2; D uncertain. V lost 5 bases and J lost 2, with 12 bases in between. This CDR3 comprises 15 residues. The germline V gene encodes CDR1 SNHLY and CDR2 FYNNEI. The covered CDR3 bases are TGTGCCAGCAGTCCAAACCAGGCTAACACCGGGGAG. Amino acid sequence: CASSPNQANTGE. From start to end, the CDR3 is CASSPNQANTGELFF.

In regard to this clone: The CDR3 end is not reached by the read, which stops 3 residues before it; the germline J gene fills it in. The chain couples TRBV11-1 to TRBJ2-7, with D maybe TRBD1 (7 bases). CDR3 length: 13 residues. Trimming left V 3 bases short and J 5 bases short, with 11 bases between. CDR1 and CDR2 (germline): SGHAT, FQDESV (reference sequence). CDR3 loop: CASSLGQRDEQYF. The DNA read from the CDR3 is TGTGCCAGCAGCTTGGGACAGCGGGACGAG.

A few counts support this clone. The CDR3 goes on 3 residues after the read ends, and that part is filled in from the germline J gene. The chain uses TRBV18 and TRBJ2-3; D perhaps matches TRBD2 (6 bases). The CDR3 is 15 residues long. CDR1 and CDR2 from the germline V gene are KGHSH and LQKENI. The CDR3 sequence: CASSRSGGAEQPQYF. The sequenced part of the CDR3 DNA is TGTGCCAGCTCCCGAAGCGGCGGGGCCGAGCAGCCG.

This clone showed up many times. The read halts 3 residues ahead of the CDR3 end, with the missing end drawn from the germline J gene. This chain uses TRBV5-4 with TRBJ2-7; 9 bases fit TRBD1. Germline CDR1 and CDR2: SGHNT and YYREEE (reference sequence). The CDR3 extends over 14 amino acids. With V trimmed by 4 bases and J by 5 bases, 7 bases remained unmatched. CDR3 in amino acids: CASSPRTGVDEQYF. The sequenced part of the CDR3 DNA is TGTGCCAGCAGCCCAAGGACAGGGGTCGACGAG.

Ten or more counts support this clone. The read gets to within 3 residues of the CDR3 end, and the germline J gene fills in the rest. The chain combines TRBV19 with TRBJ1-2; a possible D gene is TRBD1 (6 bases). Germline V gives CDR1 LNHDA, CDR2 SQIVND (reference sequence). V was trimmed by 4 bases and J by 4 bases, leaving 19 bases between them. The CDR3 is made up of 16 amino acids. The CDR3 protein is CASSTSGTNNGYGYTF. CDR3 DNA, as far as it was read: TGTGCCAGTAGTACCTCCGGGACAAATAATGGCTATGGC.

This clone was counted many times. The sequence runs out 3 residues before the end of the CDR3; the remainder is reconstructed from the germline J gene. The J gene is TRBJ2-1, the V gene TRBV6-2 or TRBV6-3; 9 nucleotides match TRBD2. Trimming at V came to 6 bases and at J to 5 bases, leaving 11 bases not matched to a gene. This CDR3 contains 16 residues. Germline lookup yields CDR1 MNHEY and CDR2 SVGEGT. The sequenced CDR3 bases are TGTGCCAGCAGAGCCCTCGGGGCTAGCGGGAACAATGAG. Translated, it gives CASRALGASGNNE. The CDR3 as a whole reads CASRALGASGNNEQFF.

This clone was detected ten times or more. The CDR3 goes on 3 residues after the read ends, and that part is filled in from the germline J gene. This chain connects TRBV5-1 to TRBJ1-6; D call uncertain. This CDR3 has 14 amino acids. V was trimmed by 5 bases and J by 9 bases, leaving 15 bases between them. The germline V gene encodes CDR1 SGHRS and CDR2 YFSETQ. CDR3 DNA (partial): TGCGCCAGCAGTTTCGGATCGAAGGGTTCACCC. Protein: CASSFGSKGSP. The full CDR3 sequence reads CASSFGSKGSPLHF.

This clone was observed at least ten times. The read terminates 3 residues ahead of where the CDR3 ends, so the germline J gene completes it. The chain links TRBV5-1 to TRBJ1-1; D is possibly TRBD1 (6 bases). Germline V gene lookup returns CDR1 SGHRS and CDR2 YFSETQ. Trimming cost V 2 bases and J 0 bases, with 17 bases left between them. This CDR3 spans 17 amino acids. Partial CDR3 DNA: TGCGCCAGCAGCTTTCGGGGGGGCGAACTAATGAACACTGAA. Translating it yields CASSFRGGELMNTE. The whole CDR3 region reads CASSFRGGELMNTEAFF. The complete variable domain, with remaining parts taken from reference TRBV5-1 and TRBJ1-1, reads KAGVTQTPRYLIKTRGQQVTLSCSPISGHRSVSWYQQTPGQGLQFLFEYFSETQRNKGNFPGRFSGRQFSNSRSEMNVSTLELGDSALYLCASSFRGGELMNTEAFFGQGTRLTVV.

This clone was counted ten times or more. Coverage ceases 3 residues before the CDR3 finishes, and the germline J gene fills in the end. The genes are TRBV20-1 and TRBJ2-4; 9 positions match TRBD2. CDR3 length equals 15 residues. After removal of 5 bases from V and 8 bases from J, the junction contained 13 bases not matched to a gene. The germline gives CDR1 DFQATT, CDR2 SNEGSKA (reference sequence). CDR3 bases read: TGCAGTGCTGGGGTCATTAGCGGGAGTCGGGACATT. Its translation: CSAGVISGSRDI. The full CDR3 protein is CSAGVISGSRDIQYF.

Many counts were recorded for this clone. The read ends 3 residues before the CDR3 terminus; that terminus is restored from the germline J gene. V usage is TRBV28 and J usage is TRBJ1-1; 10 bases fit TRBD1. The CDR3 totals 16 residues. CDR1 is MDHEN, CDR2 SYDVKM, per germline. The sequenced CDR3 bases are TGTGCCAGCAGTTTATCGGGGCTCCGGGACAGGGGCGAA. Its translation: CASSLSGLRDRGE. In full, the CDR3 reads CASSLSGLRDRGEAFF.

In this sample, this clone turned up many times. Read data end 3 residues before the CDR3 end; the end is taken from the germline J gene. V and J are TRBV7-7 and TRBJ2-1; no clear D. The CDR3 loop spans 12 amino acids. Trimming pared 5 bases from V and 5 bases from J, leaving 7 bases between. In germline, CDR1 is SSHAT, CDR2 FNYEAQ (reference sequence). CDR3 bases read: TGTGCCAGCAGCGGTAGCAACAATGAG. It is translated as CASSGSNNE. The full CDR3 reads CASSGSNNEQFF.

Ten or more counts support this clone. CDR3 bases read: TGTGCCAGCAGCTTTGACAGCTCTAACTATGGC. Translated, it gives CASSFDSSNYG. The full CDR3 protein is CASSFDSSNYGYTF. The chain links TRBV7-9 to TRBJ1-2, with D tentatively TRBD1 (5 bases). Read sequence stops 3 residues before the CDR3 end, and the germline J gene provides the missing end. The germline gives CDR1 SEHNR, CDR2 FQNEAQ (reference sequence). The CDR3 is 14 residues long. V lost 3 bases, J lost 0 bases, and 8 bases lay in between.

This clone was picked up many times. The CDR3 bases that were read are TGCAGTGCTAGAAGGACGGGACAGGGGGCAGGAGGC. Translating it yields CSARRTGQGAGG. The full-length CDR3 reads as CSARRTGQGAGGYTF. This chain connects TRBV20-1 to TRBJ1-2; 12 nucleotides match TRBD1. The read terminates 3 residues before the CDR3 end, so the remaining end is supplied by the germline J gene. Germline lookup yields CDR1 DFQATT and CDR2 SNEGSKA (reference sequence). The length of the CDR3 is 15 residues.

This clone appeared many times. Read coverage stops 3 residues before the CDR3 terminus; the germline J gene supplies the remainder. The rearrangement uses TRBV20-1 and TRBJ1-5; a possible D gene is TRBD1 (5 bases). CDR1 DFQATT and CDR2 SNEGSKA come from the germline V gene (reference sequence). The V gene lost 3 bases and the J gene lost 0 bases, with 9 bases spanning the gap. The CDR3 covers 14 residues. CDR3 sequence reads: CSASRDFSNQPQHF. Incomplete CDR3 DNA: TGCAGTGCTAGTAGGGACTTTAGCAATCAGCCC.